These 5 T cell receptor delta chains share one sample of origin, sequenced in a study of delta chains in infants with herpesvirus infections. Gamma-chain- and delta-chain-specific primers converted PBMC RNA into TCR cDNA. TCRdb reapplied CATT to the RT-PCR reads. Seen here are over a thousand delta-chain clones, roughly 8.2% observed once, and the top ten hold less than 9%. This sample comprised peripheral blood, obtained at time point 2 of longitudinal follow-up. These receptors were collected from a human donor who was a Ugandan infant, either HIV-exposed or HIV-unexposed (not recorded which).

This clone is large within its sample. The chain is built from TRDV2 and TRDJ1, with 11 bases matching TRDD3. This CDR3 region has 18 residues. V shed 0 bases and J 4 bases; nucleotides not matched to a gene: 12. Germline V gene lookup returns CDR1 GEAIGNYY and CDR2 EKD. CDR3 nucleotide sequence: TGTGCCTGTGACACCCTAAGTACTGGGGGATATTGGAACGATAAACTCATCTTT. Amino acid sequence: CACDTLSTGGYWNDKLIF.

Within the sample, this clone is medium-sized (0.01 to 0.1%). The genes are TRAV38-2/DV8 and TRDJ1; 9 bases agree with TRDD3. With V trimmed by 1 base and J by 2 bases, 12 bases remained unmatched. This CDR3 spans 18 amino acids. From germline, CDR1 is TSESDYY and CDR2 QEAYKQQN. This CDR3 reads CAYRSLYWGKSRTDKLIF. The CDR3, as DNA: TGTGCTTATAGGAGCTTATACTGGGGGAAATCACGGACCGATAAACTCATCTTT.

This clone was seen only a few times. The chain employs TRDV2 and TRDJ1, with a weak D call TRDD3 (6 bases). CDR3 size: 14 residues. V shed 3 bases and J shed 0 bases, with 10 bases lying between them. In germline, CDR1 is GEAIGNYY, CDR2 EKD. CDR3 in DNA: TGTGCCTGTGACGCCTGGGGATACACCGATAAACTCATCTTT. Protein product: CACDAWGYTDKLIF.

The chain links TRDV2 to TRDJ1, with 11 bases lining up with TRDD3. Germline CDR1 is GEAIGNYY and CDR2 is EKD. CDR3 length: 22 residues. V was pared by 5 bases and J by 2 bases, with 27 bases of the junction left unmatched. CDR3 sequence (DNA): TGTGCCTGTGCCGGAACGCCTTCCCACGACGTACTGGGGGATAAAGGGACCGATAAACTCATCTTT. Its translation is CACAGTPSHDVLGDKGTDKLIF.

This clone was observed a few times. The rearrangement links TRAV29/DV5 to TRDJ3, with TRDD3 as a possible D gene (5 bases). From germline, CDR1 is NSMFDY and CDR2 ISSIKDK. The CDR3 is made up of 20 amino acids. Trimming cost V 0 bases and J 0 bases, with 19 bases left between them. CDR3 sequence: CAASGTLGKVFSWDTRQMFF. The CDR3 bases are TGTGCAGCAAGCGGAACCCTGGGTAAGGTATTCTCCTGGGACACCCGACAGATGTTTTTC.